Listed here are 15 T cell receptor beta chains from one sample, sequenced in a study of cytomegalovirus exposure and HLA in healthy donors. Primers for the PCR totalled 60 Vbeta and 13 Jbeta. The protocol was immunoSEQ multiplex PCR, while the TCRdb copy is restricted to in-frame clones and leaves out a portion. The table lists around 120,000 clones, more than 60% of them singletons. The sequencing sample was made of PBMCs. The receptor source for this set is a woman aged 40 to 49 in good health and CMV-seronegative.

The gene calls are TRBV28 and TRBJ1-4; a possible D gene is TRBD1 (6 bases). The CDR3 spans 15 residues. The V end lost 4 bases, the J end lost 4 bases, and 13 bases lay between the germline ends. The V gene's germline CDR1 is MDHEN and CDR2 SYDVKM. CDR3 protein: CASSSRDRHNEKLFF. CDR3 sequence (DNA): TGTGCCAGCAGTTCCAGAGACAGGCATAATGAAAAACTGTTTTTT.

The CDR3 is CASSFQLETQYF. The CDR3 nucleotides read TGTGCCAGCAGTTTCCAATTGGAGACCCAGTACTTC. The gene calls are TRBV28 and TRBJ2-5, with D uncertain. The CDR3 contains 12 residues. Germline V gene data show CDR1 as MDHEN and CDR2 as SYDVKM. Trimming removed 3 bases from V and 5 bases from J, with 7 bases in between.

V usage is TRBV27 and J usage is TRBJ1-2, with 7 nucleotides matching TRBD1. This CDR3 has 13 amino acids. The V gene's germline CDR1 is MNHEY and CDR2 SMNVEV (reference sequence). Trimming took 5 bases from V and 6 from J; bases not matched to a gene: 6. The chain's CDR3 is CASSGGQYNGYTF. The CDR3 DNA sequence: TGTGCCAGCAGTGGGGGACAGTACAATGGCTACACCTTC.

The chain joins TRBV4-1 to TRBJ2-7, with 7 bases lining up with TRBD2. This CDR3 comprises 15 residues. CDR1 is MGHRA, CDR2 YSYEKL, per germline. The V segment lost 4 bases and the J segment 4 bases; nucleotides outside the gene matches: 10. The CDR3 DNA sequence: TGCGCCAGCAGCCCGGAATCTAGCGGAGATTACGAGCAGTACTTC. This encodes CASSPESSGDYEQYF.

The CDR3 region has the DNA TGTGCCAGCAGTGGTCCCAGGACGGACTCTAACTATGGCTACACCTTC. Translation gives CASSGPRTDSNYGYTF. The chain uses TRBV6-1 and TRBJ1-2; D gene unclear. The CDR3 is 16 amino acids. V lost 4 bases, J lost 0 bases, and 15 bases lay in between. Germline CDR1 and CDR2: MNHNS and SASEGT.

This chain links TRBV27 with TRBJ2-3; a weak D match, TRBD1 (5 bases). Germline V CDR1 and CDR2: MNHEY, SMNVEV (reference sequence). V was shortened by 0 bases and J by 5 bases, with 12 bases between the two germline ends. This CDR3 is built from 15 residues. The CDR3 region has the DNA TGTGCCAGCAGTTTATCCCAGGGTATGAAAGATACGCAGTATTTT. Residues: CASSLSQGMKDTQYF.

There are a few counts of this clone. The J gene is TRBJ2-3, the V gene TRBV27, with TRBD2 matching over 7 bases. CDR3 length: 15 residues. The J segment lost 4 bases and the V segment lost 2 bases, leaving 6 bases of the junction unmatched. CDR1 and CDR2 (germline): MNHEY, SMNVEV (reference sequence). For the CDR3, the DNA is TGTGCCAGCAGTTTAGTGGGAGGGTTCCCAGATACGCAGTATTTT. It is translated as CASSLVGGFPDTQYF.

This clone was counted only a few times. The DNA of the CDR3 is TGTGCCAGCAGCCATGGGGGGGGCAGGGGGCGCGGTCCAGAAGCTTTCTTT. Translated: CASSHGGGRGRGPEAFF. The V and J genes are TRBV7-9 and TRBJ1-1; 8 bases match TRBD1. This CDR3 region has 17 residues. The trim removed 5 bases at V and 8 bases at J, leaving 19 bases unmatched. Looked up from germline, CDR1 is SEHNR and CDR2 is FQNEAQ (reference sequence).

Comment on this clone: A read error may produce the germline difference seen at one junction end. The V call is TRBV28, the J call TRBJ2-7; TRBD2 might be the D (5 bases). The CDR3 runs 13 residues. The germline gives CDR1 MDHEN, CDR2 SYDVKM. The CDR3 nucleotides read TGTGTCAGCACCATAACTAGGACCGACGAGCAGTACTTC. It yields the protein CVSTITRTDEQYF.

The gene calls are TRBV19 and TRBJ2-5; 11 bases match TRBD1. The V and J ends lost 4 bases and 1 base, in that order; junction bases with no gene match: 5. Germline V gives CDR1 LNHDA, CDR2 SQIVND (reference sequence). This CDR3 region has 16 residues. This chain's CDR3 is CASSKGQGGGQETQYF. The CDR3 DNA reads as TGTGCCAGTAGTAAGGGACAGGGGGGGGGCCAAGAGACCCAGTACTTC.

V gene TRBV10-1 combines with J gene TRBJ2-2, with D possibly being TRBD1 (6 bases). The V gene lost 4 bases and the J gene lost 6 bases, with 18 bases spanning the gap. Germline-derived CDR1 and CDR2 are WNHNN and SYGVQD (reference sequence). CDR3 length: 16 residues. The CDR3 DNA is TGCGCCAGCAGTGGGGGGCCTTCATCAACGCCCGGGGAGCTGTTTTTT. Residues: CASSGGPSSTPGELFF.

The CDR3 here is CASSHDRGNTEAFF. The CDR3 nucleotides read TGCGCCAGCAGCCACGACAGGGGTAACACTGAAGCTTTCTTT. The chain employs TRBV5-1 and TRBJ1-1; 8 bases align to TRBD1. The germline V gene encodes CDR1 SGHRS and CDR2 YFSETQ. CDR3 length: 14 residues. V was pared by 4 bases and J by 2 bases, with 4 bases of the junction left unmatched.

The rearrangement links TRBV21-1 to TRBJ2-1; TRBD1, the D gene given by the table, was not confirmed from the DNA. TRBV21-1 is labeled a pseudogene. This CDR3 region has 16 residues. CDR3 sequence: CASSIRRQGANNEQFF. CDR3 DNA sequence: TGTGCCAGCAGCATAAGGCGACAGGGGGCGAACAATGAGCAGTTCTTC.

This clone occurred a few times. The CDR3 DNA reads TGTGCCAGCAGCCCACTAGCCCAAGAGACCCAGTACTTC. Its translation: CASSPLAQETQYF. The chain carries TRBV9 and TRBJ2-5; tentative D call: TRBD2 (6 bases). The germline gives CDR1 SGDLS, CDR2 YYNGEE. Trimming took off 4 bases at V and 1 base at J, with 8 bases between the two ends. The CDR3 has 13 residues.

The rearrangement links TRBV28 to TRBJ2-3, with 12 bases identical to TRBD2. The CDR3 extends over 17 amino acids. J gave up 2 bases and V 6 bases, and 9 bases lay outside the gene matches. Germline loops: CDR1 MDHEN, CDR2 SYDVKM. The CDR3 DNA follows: TGTGCCAGCAGACTCATCGGACTAGCGGGAACCACAGATACGCAGTATTTT. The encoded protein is CASRLIGLAGTTDTQYF.